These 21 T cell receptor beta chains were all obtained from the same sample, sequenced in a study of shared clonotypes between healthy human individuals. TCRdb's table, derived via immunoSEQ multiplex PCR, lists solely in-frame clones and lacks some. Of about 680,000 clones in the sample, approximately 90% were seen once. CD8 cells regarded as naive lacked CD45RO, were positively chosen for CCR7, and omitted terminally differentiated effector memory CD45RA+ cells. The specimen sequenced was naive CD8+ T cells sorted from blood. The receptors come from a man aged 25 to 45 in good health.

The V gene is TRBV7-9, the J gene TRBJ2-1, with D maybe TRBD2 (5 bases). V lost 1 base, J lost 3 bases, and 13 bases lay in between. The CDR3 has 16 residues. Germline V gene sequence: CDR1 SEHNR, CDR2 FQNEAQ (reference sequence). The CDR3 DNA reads TGTGCCAGCAGCTTAGGGGGTAGCGCGGTCTACAATGAGCAGTTCTTC. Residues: CASSLGGSAVYNEQFF.

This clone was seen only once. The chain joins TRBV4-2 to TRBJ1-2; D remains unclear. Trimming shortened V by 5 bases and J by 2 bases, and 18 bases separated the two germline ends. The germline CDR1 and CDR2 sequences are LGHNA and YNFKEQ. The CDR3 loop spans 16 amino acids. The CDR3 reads CASSLDARQANYGYTF. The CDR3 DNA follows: TGTGCCAGCAGCTTGGATGCTCGGCAGGCAAACTATGGCTACACCTTC.

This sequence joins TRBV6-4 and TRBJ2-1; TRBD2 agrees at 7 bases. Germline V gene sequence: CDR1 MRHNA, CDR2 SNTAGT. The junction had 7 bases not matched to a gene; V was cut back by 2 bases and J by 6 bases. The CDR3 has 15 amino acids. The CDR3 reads CASSDRAGAPNEQFF. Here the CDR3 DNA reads TGTGCCAGCAGTGACAGGGCGGGAGCTCCCAATGAGCAGTTCTTC.

The CDR3 sequence: CASSSLLAGDVSSYEQYF. CDR3 bases: TGCGCCAGCAGCTCCTTACTAGCGGGAGATGTATCGTCCTACGAGCAGTACTTC. This chain links TRBV5-1 with TRBJ2-7, with TRBD2 matching over 11 bases. Germline values: CDR1 SGHRS, CDR2 YFSETQ. The CDR3 totals 18 residues. V lost 3 bases to trimming and J lost 1 base; unmatched junction nucleotides: 12.

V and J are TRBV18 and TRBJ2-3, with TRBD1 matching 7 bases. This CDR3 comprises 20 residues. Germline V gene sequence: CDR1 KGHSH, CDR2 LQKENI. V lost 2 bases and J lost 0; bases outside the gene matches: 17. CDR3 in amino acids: CASSPEDRVTLGDSTDTQYF. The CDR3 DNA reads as TGTGCCAGCTCACCAGAAGACAGGGTAACGCTTGGGGATAGCACAGATACGCAGTATTTT.

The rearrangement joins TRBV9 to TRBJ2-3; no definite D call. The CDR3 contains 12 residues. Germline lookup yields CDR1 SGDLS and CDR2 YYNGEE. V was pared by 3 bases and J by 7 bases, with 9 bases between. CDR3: CASSAVDNTQYF. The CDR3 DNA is TGTGCCAGCAGCGCCGTAGATAATACGCAGTATTTT.

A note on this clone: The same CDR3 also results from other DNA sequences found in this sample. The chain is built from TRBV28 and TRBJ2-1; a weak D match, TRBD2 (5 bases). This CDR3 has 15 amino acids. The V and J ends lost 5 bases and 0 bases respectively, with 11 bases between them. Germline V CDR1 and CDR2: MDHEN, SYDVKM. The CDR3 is CASSSGVSSYNEQFF. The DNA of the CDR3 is TGTGCCAGCAGTAGCGGAGTGAGCTCCTACAATGAGCAGTTCTTC.

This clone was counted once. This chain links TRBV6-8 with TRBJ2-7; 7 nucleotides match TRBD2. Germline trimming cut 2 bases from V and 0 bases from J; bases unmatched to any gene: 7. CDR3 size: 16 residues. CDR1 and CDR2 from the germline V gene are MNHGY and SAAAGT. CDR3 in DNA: TGTGCCAGCAGTTACGTGCTCGCGGGAGCCTCCTACGAGCAGTACTTC. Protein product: CASSYVLAGASYEQYF.

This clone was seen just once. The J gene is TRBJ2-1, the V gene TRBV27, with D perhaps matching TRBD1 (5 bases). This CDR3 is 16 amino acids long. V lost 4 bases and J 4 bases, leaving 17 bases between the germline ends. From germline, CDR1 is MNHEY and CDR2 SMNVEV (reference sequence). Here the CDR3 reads CASSYSRARGYNEQFF. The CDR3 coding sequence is TGTGCCAGCAGTTACTCCAGGGCCCGAGGTTACAATGAGCAGTTCTTC.

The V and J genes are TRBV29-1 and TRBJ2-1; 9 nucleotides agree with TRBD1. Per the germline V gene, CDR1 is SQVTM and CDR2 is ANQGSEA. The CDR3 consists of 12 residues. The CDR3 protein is CAGTGSRNEQFF. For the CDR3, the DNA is TGCGCCGGGACAGGGTCGAGGAATGAGCAGTTCTTC.

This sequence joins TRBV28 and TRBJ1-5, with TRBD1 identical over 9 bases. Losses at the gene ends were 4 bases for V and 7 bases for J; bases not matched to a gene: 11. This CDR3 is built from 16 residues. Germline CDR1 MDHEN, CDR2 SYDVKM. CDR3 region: CASSSTGGASGQPQHF. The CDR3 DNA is TGTGCCAGCAGTTCTACAGGGGGCGCGTCTGGCCAGCCCCAGCATTTT.

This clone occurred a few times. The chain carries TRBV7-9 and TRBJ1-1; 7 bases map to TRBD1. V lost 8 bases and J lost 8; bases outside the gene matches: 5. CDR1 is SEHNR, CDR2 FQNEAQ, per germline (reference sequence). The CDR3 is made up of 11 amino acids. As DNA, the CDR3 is TGTGCCAGCCTTCGGGACAGAGAAGCTTTCTTT. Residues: CASLRDREAFF.

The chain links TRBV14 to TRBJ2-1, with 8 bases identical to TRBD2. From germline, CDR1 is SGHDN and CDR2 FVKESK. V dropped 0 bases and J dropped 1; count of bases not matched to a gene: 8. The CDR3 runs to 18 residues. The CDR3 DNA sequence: TGTGCCAGCAGCCAAGAAGCCCGAAGCGGGAGATCCTACAATGAGCAGTTCTTC. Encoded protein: CASSQEARSGRSYNEQFF.

CDR3 sequence reads: CASSSTSSYEQYF. For the CDR3, the DNA is TGTGCCAGCAGCTCCACTAGTAGCTACGAGCAGTACTTC. The gene calls are TRBV5-4 and TRBJ2-7, with D possibly TRBD2 on 5 matching bases. Germline-derived CDR1 and CDR2 are SGHNT and YYREEE (reference sequence). V was clipped by 3 bases and J by 3 bases, with 10 bases between them. CDR3 length equals 13 residues.

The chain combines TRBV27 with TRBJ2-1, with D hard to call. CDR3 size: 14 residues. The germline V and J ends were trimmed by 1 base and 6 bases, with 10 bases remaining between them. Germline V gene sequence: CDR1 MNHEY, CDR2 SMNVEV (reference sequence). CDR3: CASSLLDGFNEQFF. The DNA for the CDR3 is TGTGCCAGCAGTTTATTAGATGGGTTCAATGAGCAGTTCTTC.

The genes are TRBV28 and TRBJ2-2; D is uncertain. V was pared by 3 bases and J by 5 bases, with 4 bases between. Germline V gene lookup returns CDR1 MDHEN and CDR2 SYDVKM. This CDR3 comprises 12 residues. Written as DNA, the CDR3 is TGTGCCAGCAGTTTTGTGACCGGGGAGCTGTTTTTT. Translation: CASSFVTGELFF.

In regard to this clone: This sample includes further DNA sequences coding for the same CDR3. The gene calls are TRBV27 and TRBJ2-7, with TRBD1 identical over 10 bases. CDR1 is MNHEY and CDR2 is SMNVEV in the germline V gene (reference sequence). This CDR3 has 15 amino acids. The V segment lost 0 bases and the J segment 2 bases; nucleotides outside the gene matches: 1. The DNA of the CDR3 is TGTGCCAGCAGTTTATCGGGACAGGGGACCTACGAGCAGTACTTC. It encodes CASSLSGQGTYEQYF.

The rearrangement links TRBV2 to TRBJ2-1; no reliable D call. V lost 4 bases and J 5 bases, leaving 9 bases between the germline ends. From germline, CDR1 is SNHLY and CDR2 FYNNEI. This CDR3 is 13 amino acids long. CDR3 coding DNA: TGTGCCAGCAGTGTCCAAGGTAACAATGAGCAGTTCTTC. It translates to CASSVQGNNEQFF.

CDR3 amino acids: CASSVGLAGVATGELFF. For the CDR3, the DNA is TGTGCCAGCAGCGTAGGATTAGCGGGAGTCGCAACCGGGGAGCTGTTTTTT. The chain couples TRBV9 to TRBJ2-2, with 9 bases aligning to TRBD2. Germline values: CDR1 SGDLS, CDR2 YYNGEE. Losses at the gene ends were 0 bases for V and 5 bases for J; bases not matched to a gene: 8. The CDR3 runs 17 residues.

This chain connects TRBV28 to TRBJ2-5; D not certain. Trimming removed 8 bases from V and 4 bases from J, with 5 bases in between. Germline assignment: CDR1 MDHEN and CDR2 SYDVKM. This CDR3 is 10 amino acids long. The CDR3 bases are TGTGCCAGCCGTGGAGAGACCCAGTACTTC. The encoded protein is CASRGETQYF.

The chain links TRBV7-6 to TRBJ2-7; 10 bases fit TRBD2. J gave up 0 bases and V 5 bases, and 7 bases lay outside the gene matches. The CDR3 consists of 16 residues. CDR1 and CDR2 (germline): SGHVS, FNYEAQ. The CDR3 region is CASSPSGGTHSYEQYF. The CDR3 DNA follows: TGTGCCAGCAGCCCTAGCGGGGGTACTCACTCCTACGAGCAGTACTTC.